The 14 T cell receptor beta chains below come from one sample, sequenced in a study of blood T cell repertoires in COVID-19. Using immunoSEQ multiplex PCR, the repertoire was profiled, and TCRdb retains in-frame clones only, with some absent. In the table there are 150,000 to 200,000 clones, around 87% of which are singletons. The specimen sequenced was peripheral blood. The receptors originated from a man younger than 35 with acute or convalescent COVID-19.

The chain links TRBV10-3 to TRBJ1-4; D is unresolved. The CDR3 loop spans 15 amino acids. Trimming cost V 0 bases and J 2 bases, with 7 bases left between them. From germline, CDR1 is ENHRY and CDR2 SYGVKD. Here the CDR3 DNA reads TGTGCCATCAGTGAGTCTTCAGGCACTAATGAAAAACTGTTTTTT. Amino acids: CAISESSGTNEKLFF.

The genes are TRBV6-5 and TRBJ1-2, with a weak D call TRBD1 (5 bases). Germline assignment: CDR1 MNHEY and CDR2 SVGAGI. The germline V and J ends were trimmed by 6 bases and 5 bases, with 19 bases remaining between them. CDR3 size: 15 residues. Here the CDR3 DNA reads TGTGCCAGCAGCCTGGGCGGGGGGATACATTATGGCTACACCTTC. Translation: CASSLGGGIHYGYTF.

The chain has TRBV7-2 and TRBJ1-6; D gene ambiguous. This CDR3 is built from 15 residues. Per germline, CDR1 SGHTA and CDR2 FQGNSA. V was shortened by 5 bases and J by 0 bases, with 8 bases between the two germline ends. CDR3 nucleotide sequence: TGTGCCAGCAGCCATGACAACTCCTATAATTCACCCCTCCACTTT. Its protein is CASSHDNSYNSPLHF. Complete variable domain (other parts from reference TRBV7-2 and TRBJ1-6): GAGVSQSPSNKVTEKGKDVELRCDPISGHTALYWYRQSLGQGLEFLIYFQGNSAPDKSGLPSDRFSAERTGGSVSTLTIQRTQQEDSAVYLCASSHDNSYNSPLHFGNGTRLTVT.

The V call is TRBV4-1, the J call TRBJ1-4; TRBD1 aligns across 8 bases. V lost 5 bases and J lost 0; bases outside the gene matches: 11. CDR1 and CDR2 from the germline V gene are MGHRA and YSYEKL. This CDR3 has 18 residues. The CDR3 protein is CASSTTRRGRATNEKLFF. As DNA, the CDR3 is TGCGCCAGCAGCACCACACGCAGGGGGCGCGCAACTAATGAAAAACTGTTTTTT.

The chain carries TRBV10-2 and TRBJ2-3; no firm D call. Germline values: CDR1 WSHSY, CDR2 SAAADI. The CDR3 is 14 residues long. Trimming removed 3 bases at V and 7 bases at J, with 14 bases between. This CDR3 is CASSDIDGAHTQYF. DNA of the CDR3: TGCGCCAGCAGTGATATAGACGGAGCACATACGCAGTATTTT.

CDR3 nucleotides: TGTGCCAGCAGCCACAACTCGAAGGGACTAGCGGGGGTCACAGATACGCAGTATTTT. This gives the protein CASSHNSKGLAGVTDTQYF. V gene TRBV14 combines with J gene TRBJ2-3, with 14 bases fitting TRBD2. The CDR3 runs to 19 residues. The V segment lost 3 bases and the J segment 2 bases; nucleotides outside the gene matches: 10. The germline V gene has CDR1 SGHDN and CDR2 FVKESK.

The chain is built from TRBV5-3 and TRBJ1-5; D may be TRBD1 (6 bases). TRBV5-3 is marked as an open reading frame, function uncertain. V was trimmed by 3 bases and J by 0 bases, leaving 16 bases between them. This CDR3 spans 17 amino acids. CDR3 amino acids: CARSSQHRTASNQPQHF. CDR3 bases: TGTGCCAGAAGCTCCCAGCACCGGACAGCTAGCAATCAGCCCCAGCATTTT.

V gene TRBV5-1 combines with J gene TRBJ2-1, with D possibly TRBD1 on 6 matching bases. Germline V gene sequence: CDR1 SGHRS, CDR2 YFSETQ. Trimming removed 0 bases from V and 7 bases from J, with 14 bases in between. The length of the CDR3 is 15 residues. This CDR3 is CASSLAQGLLNEQFF. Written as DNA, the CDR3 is TGCGCCAGCAGCTTGGCTCAGGGGCTCCTAAATGAGCAGTTCTTC.

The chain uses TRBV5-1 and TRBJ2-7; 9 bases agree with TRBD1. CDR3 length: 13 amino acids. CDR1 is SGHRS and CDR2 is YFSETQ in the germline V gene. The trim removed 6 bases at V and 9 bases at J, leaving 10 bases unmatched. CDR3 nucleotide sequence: TGCGCCAGCACGGCTGGGACAGGGTATTGGCAGTACTTC. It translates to CASTAGTGYWQYF.

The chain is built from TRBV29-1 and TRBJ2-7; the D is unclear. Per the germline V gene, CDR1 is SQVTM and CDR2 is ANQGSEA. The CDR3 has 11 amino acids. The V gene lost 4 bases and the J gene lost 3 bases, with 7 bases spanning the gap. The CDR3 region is CSVATDYEQYF. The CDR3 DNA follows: TGCAGCGTTGCCACAGACTACGAGCAGTACTTC.

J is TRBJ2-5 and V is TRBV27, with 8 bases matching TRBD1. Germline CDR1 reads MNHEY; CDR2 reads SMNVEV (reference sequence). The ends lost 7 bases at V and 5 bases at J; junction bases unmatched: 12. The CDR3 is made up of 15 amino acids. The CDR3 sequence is CASTKSRGPGETQYF. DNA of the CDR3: TGTGCCAGCACCAAATCCAGGGGGCCGGGGGAGACCCAGTACTTC.

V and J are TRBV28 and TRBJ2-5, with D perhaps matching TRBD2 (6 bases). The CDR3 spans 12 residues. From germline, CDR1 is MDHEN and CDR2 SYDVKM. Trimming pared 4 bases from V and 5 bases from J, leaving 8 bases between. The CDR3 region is CASSWGVETQYF. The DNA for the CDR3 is TGTGCCAGCAGTTGGGGGGTTGAGACCCAGTACTTC.

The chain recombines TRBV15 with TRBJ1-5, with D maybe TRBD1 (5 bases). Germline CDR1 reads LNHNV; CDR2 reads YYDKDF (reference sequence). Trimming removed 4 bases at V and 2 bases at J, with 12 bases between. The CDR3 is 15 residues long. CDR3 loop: CATSTRETGNQPQHF. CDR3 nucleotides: TGTGCCACCAGCACCAGGGAAACGGGCAATCAGCCCCAGCATTTT.

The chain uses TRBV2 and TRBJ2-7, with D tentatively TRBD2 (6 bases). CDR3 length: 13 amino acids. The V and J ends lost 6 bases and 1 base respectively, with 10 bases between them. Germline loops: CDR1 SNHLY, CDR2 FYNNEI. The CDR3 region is CASRDYKSYEQYV. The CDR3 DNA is TGTGCCAGCAGGGACTACAAGTCCTACGAGCAGTACGTC.